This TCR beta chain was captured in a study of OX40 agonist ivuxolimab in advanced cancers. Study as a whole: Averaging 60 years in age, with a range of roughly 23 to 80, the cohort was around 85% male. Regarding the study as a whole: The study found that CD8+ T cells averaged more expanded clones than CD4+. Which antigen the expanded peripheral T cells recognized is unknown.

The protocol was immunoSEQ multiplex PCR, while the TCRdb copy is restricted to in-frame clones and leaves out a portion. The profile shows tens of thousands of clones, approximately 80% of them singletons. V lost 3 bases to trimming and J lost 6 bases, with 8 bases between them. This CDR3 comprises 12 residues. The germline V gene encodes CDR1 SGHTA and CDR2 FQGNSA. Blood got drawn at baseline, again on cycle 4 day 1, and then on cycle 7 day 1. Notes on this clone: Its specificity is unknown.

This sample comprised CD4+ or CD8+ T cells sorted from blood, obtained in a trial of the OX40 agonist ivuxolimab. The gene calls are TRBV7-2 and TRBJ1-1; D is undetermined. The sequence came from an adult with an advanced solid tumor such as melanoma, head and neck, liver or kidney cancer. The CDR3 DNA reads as TGTGCCAGCAGCTTTATATCAGCTGAAGCTTTCTTT. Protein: CASSFISAEAFF.